The 26 T cell receptor beta chains presented below share a single source sample, sequenced in a study of early T cells in non-severe SARS-CoV-2 infection. TCRdb analysed the 5' RACE reads with MiXCR anew, one entry per CDR3 protein. This sample has around 40,000 distinct CDR3 sequences, with around 6.5% found just once. The sequencing input was whole blood. The receptors originated from an adult who was a healthcare worker with PCR-confirmed SARS-CoV-2 infection or an uninfected control (not recorded which).

This clonotype is labeled medium-sized (0.01 to 0.1%). V is TRBV28 and J is TRBJ2-7; 8 bases are shared with TRBD2. This CDR3 is built from 14 residues. With 3 bases clipped from V and 3 bases from J, the junction kept 4 bases outside the gene matches. Germline CDR1 MDHEN, CDR2 SYDVKM. CDR3 nucleotides: TGTGCCAGCAGTTTCACGGGAGGGGACTACGAGCAGTACTTC. Translated, it gives CASSFTGGDYEQYF.

This clonotype showed up many times. The rearrangement uses TRBV4-2 and TRBJ2-5; D is uncertain. V was pared by 0 bases and J by 5 bases, with 10 bases between. The germline gives CDR1 LGHNA, CDR2 YNFKEQ. The CDR3 is 14 amino acids. The CDR3 spells CASSQDLDAETQYF. In DNA, the CDR3 is TGTGCCAGCAGCCAAGATTTAGACGCGGAGACCCAGTACTTC.

This clonotype occurred many times. The chain is built from TRBV19 and TRBJ1-5, with D possibly matching TRBD1 (5 bases). V was pared by 3 bases and J by 4 bases, with 10 bases between. CDR1 and CDR2 (germline): LNHDA, SQIVND (reference sequence). This CDR3 comprises 14 residues. CDR3 nucleotides: TGTGCCAGTAGTATCCCAGGGCGGAATCAGCCCCAGCATTTT. The encoded protein is CASSIPGRNQPQHF.

Many counts were recorded for this clonotype. V gene TRBV6-1 combines with J gene TRBJ1-5; the D is unclear. Germline values: CDR1 MNHNS, CDR2 SASEGT. This CDR3 has 12 amino acids. V gave up 2 bases and J gave up 7 bases, with 6 bases separating them. The CDR3 spells CASSESDQPQHF. The CDR3 DNA reads as TGTGCCAGCAGTGAATCGGACCAGCCCCAGCATTTT.

Ten or more counts support this clonotype. V usage is TRBV3-1 and J usage is TRBJ2-1; TRBD2 agrees at 9 bases. This CDR3 has 16 amino acids. Germline-derived CDR1 and CDR2 are LGHDT and YNNKEL (reference sequence). V dropped 3 bases and J dropped 7; count of bases not matched to a gene: 10. This chain's CDR3 is CASSQGPSGEGNEQFF. The CDR3 DNA reads TGTGCCAGCAGCCAGGGGCCTAGCGGGGAGGGGAATGAGCAGTTCTTC.

Ten or more counts support this clonotype. The rearrangement uses TRBV9 and TRBJ1-3; no definite D call. The germline CDR1 and CDR2 sequences are SGDLS and YYNGEE. Trimming cost V 7 bases and J 0 bases, with 11 bases left between them. The CDR3 is 14 residues long. CDR3 DNA: TGTGCCAGCCGCGGACTGTACTCTGGAAACACCATATATTTT. Translation: CASRGLYSGNTIYF.

In this sample, this clonotype turned up many times. This chain connects TRBV7-9 to TRBJ1-1; 8 bases line up with TRBD1. The CDR3 sequence is 14 residues long. Trimming removed 5 bases from V and 6 bases from J; junction bases left unmatched: 8. Germline CDR1 is SEHNR and CDR2 is FQNEAQ (reference sequence). CDR3 DNA: TGTGCCAGCAGCCCTGGACAGGGAGATTCTGAAGCTTTCTTT. Protein product: CASSPGQGDSEAFF.

This clonotype has a handful of counts. The chain uses TRBV6-4 and TRBJ2-1; 11 bases align to TRBD1. Germline loops: CDR1 MRHNA, CDR2 SNTAGT. J lost 6 bases, V lost 2 bases, and 3 bases had no gene match. The CDR3 sequence is 15 residues long. The CDR3 region is CASSDVDRGPNEQFF. The CDR3 bases are TGTGCCAGCAGTGACGTGGACAGGGGGCCCAATGAGCAGTTCTTC.

V and J are TRBV24-1 and TRBJ1-5; a possible D gene is TRBD1 (6 bases). The CDR3 sequence is 14 residues long. V lost 4 bases, J lost 2 bases, and 8 bases lay in between. CDR1 is KGHDR, CDR2 SFDVKD, per germline. The CDR3 region has the DNA TGTGCCACCAGTGACCACAGGGGCAATCAGCCCCAGCATTTT. It encodes CATSDHRGNQPQHF.

The chain recombines TRBV5-5 with TRBJ2-3, with TRBD1 matching over 10 bases. In germline, CDR1 is SGHKS, CDR2 YYEKEE (reference sequence). The V segment lost 2 bases and the J segment 5 bases; nucleotides outside the gene matches: 5. The CDR3 length is 15 residues. DNA of the CDR3: TGTGCCAGCAGCTTTGGGGACAGGGGTGGAGATACGCAGTATTTT. This gives the protein CASSFGDRGGDTQYF. The complete variable domain, with remaining parts taken from reference TRBV5-5 and TRBJ2-3, reads DAGVTQSPTHLIKTRGQQVTLRCSPISGHKSVSWYQQVLGQGPQFIFQYYEKEERGRGNFPDRFSARQFPNYSSELNVNALLLGDSALYLCASSFGDRGGDTQYFGPGTRLTVL.

This clonotype was counted ten times or more. V usage is TRBV9 and J usage is TRBJ2-3; D may be TRBD1 or TRBD2 (5 bases each). The V end was cut by 0 bases, the J end by 6 bases, with 17 bases between. This CDR3 comprises 16 residues. CDR1 and CDR2 (germline): SGDLS, YYNGEE. The CDR3 region has the DNA TGTGCCAGCAGCGTAGCGGCTTTAGGGGACGGGGATACGCAGTATTTT. Its protein is CASSVAALGDGDTQYF. Based on the CDR3 plus reference TRBV9 and TRBJ2-3, the full variable domain is DSGVTQTPKHLITATGQRVTLRCSPRSGDLSVYWYQQSLDQGLQFLIQYYNGEERAKGNILERFSAQQFPDLHSELNLSSLELGDSALYFCASSVAALGDGDTQYFGPGTRLTVL.

This clonotype has ten or more counts. The CDR3 loop is CASTSMRLPYNEQFF. The CDR3, as DNA: TGTGCCAGCACTTCCATGAGGCTGCCCTACAATGAGCAGTTCTTC. The J gene is TRBJ2-1, the V gene TRBV11-2; the D is unclear. This CDR3 contains 15 residues. V dropped 7 bases and J dropped 2 bases, with 15 bases sitting between them. Germline CDR1 SGHAT, CDR2 FQNNGV.

The V and J genes are TRBV20-1 and TRBJ2-3; 11 bases line up with TRBD2. With 5 bases clipped from V and 2 bases from J, the junction kept 9 bases outside the gene matches. Per the germline V gene, CDR1 is DFQATT and CDR2 is SNEGSKA (reference sequence). This CDR3 spans 16 amino acids. CDR3 bases: TGCAGTGCTGGGGGGGGGACTAGCGGATACACAGATACGCAGTATTTT. Its translation is CSAGGGTSGYTDTQYF.

The sample holds many counts of this clonotype. The rearrangement uses TRBV24-1 and TRBJ2-2, with 7 positions matching TRBD1. CDR1 and CDR2 (germline): KGHDR, SFDVKD. The CDR3 is 16 residues long. Trimming cost V 7 bases and J 4 bases; bases outside gene matches: 11. CDR3 sequence reads: CATRASGQGVTGELFF. The CDR3, as DNA: TGTGCCACCAGAGCGTCGGGGCAGGGGGTCACCGGGGAGCTGTTTTTT.

This clonotype was seen at least ten times. The chain carries TRBV4-1 and TRBJ2-5, with a tentative D call TRBD1 (6 bases). The V end was cut by 4 bases, the J end by 1 base, with 10 bases between. CDR1 and CDR2 (germline): MGHRA, YSYEKL. This CDR3 is built from 14 residues. The CDR3, as DNA: TGCGCCAGCAGCCCGGGGACAAGCCAAGAGACCCAGTACTTC. This sequence encodes CASSPGTSQETQYF.

This clonotype was seen only a few times. The gene calls are TRBV4-2 and TRBJ2-2; 7 bases map to TRBD2. Germline V gives CDR1 LGHNA, CDR2 YNFKEQ. This CDR3 is 16 amino acids long. J gave up 4 bases and V 1 base, and 6 bases lay outside the gene matches. CDR3 protein: CASSQGEGRATGELFF. DNA of the CDR3: TGTGCCAGCAGCCAAGGGGAGGGTCGCGCCACCGGGGAGCTGTTTTTT.

Many counts were recorded for this clonotype. The chain combines TRBV29-1 with TRBJ2-2; no firm D call. Trimming left V 3 bases short and J 1 base short, with 6 bases between. The germline V gene has CDR1 SQVTM and CDR2 ANQGSEA. The CDR3 extends over 13 amino acids. The CDR3 DNA reads as TGCAGCGTTGATGGCCAGAACACCGGGGAGCTGTTTTTT. It encodes CSVDGQNTGELFF.

The rearrangement uses TRBV15 and TRBJ2-1; 7 nucleotides align to TRBD2. Germline CDR1 LNHNV, CDR2 YYDKDF (reference sequence). The J segment lost 0 bases and the V segment lost 6 bases, leaving 8 bases of the junction unmatched. The CDR3 length is 16 residues. The CDR3 DNA sequence: TGTGCCACCAGGATAGCGGGCAAGAGCTCCTACAATGAGCAGTTCTTC. This sequence encodes CATRIAGKSSYNEQFF.

This clonotype showed up just a few times. This rearrangement joins TRBV20-1 to TRBJ2-1; D gene unclear. CDR1 DFQATT and CDR2 SNEGSKA come from the germline V gene (reference sequence). The V end lost 6 bases, the J end lost 7 bases, and 13 bases lay between the germline ends. The CDR3 covers 12 residues. CDR3 amino acids: CSASWAENEQFF. Here the CDR3 DNA reads TGCAGTGCCTCATGGGCCGAGAATGAGCAGTTCTTC.

This clonotype was found many times. This chain joins TRBV4-1 and TRBJ2-6; D may correspond to TRBD1 or TRBD2 (5 bases each). The germline gives CDR1 MGHRA, CDR2 YSYEKL. The CDR3 is made up of 21 amino acids. V lost 0 bases, J lost 0 bases, and 21 bases lay in between. Written as DNA, the CDR3 is TGCGCCAGCAGCCAAGAGGCTCCGTCGGGACGGTTTCTCTCTGGGGCCAACGTCCTGACTTTC. Translation: CASSQEAPSGRFLSGANVLTF.

This clonotype has only a few counts. The chain employs TRBV30 and TRBJ2-1; D is uncertain. CDR1 is GTSNPN and CDR2 is SVGIG in the germline V gene (reference sequence). V gave up 3 bases and J gave up 1 base, with 16 bases separating them. CDR3 length: 16 residues. CDR3 in amino acids: CAWRGSAVVSYNEQFF. The CDR3, as DNA: TGTGCCTGGAGAGGGTCGGCAGTCGTATCCTACAATGAGCAGTTCTTC.

This clonotype was seen many times. The chain joins TRBV7-2 to TRBJ2-3; D is unresolved. Germline loops: CDR1 SGHTA, CDR2 FQGNSA. This CDR3 is built from 14 residues. Between the trimmed V and J ends, which lost 5 bases and 0 bases, there was a span of 9 bases. In DNA, the CDR3 is TGTGCCAGCAGCCGCCTCCTAAGCACAGATACGCAGTATTTT. This gives the protein CASSRLLSTDTQYF.

This clonotype was picked up many times. The rearrangement joins TRBV7-9 to TRBJ1-2; TRBD1 is a possible D gene (5 bases). V was shortened by 10 bases and J by 2 bases, with 8 bases between the two germline ends. CDR1 is SEHNR, CDR2 FQNEAQ, per germline (reference sequence). The CDR3 contains 11 residues. CDR3 nucleotide sequence: TGTGCCACTACAGGAAACTATGGCTACACCTTC. Its protein product is CATTGNYGYTF.

This clonotype appeared many times. The rearrangement joins TRBV7-6 to TRBJ2-5; 7 bases are shared with TRBD2. Looked up from germline, CDR1 is SGHVS and CDR2 is FNYEAQ. The CDR3 has 16 amino acids. V gave up 1 base and J gave up 2 bases; unmatched junction bases: 7. This CDR3 is CASSLGLADAQETQYF. The CDR3 region has the DNA TGTGCCAGCAGCTTAGGCCTAGCGGACGCACAAGAGACCCAGTACTTC.

In this sample, this clonotype turned up many times. The chain joins TRBV29-1 to TRBJ1-1; D gene uncertain. V was shortened by 7 bases and J by 0 bases, with 9 bases between the two germline ends. This CDR3 has 12 amino acids. Germline loops: CDR1 SQVTM, CDR2 ANQGSEA. CDR3 in amino acids: CSAEVLNTEAFF. CDR3 in DNA: TGCAGCGCCGAGGTCTTGAACACTGAAGCTTTCTTT.

J is TRBJ2-5 and V is TRBV7-9; D tentatively reads TRBD1 or TRBD2 (5 bases each). CDR3 length: 17 amino acids. V was trimmed by 4 bases and J by 7 bases, leaving 25 bases between them. The germline gives CDR1 SEHNR, CDR2 FQNEAQ (reference sequence). The CDR3 region is CASSYQKTGTSSGTQYF. Written as DNA, the CDR3 is TGTGCCAGCAGCTACCAGAAAACCGGGACCTCCTCAGGGACCCAGTACTTC.